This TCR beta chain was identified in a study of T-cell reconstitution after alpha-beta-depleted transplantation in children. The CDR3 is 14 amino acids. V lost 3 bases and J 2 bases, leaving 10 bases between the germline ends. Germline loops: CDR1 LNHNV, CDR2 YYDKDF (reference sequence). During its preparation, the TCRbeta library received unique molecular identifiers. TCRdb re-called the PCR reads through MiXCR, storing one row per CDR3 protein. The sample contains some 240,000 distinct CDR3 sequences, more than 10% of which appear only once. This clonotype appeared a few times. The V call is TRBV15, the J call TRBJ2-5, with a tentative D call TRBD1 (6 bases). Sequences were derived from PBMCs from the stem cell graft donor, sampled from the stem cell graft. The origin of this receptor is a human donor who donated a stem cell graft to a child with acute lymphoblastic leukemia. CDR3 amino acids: CATSRDRNQETQYF. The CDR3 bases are TGTGCCACCAGCAGGGACAGAAATCAAGAGACCCAGTACTTC.